One sample yielded the 12 T cell receptor beta chains listed below, sequenced in a study of regulatory T cells in long-lasting Graves disease. The sample's time point: newly diagnosed GD, antithyroid drugs for less than 3 months. There was RNA extracted from PBMCs, and the TCR library was made from it. Library construction for TCR beta used iRepertoire HTBI primers and Arm-PCR of CDR3 regions. TCRdb passed the multiplex PCR reads through MiXCR, listing each CDR3 protein once. The data contain some 500,000 distinct CDR3 sequences, roughly 13% of them singletons. These data also featured in a second study, about T cells in Graves' hyperthyroidism and ophthalmopathy.

The sample in question was peripheral blood mononuclear cells (PBMCs), obtained at new diagnosis, from a patient treated with antithyroid drugs. All receptors come from a man aged 25 to 40 with Graves disease.

V is TRBV12-5 and J is TRBJ2-3; the match to TRBD2 covers 10 bases. V lost 0 bases and J lost 6; bases outside the gene matches: 6. The CDR3 has 16 amino acids. The germline V gene has CDR1 LGHNT and CDR2 FRNRAP. In DNA form, the CDR3 reads TGTGCTAGTGGTTTGGTGGGACGAGCGGGAGGGGATACGCAGTATTTT. It codes for CASGLVGRAGGDTQYF.

On this clonotype: A much larger clone differs by one base, so this may be a read error. V is TRBV12-3 or TRBV12-4 and J is TRBJ2-6; D is possibly TRBD2 (6 bases). CDR3 length: 18 residues. This CDR3 is CDSSLAGRGPKGANVLTF. For the CDR3, the DNA is TGTGACAGCAGTTTGGCGGGACGGGGTCCTAAGGGGGCCAACGTCCTGACTTTC.

This clonotype was observed many times. The gene calls are TRBV20-1 and TRBJ2-5; a weak D match, TRBD2 (5 bases). CDR1 is DFQATT, CDR2 SNEGSKA, per germline (reference sequence). CDR3 length equals 12 residues. The CDR3 coding sequence is TGCAGCCCCGGGGTGGATCAAGAGACCCAGTACTTC. This gives the protein CSPGVDQETQYF.

In this sample, this clonotype turned up many times. This chain uses TRBV5-1 with TRBJ1-2, with 7 bases aligning to TRBD1. The V gene's germline CDR1 is SGHRS and CDR2 YFSETQ. The CDR3 totals 14 residues. Trimming took 4 bases from V and 4 from J; bases not matched to a gene: 7. The CDR3 nucleotides read TGCGCCAGCAGCCACCGGGACAGAAGCTATGGCTACACCTTC. Amino acid sequence: CASSHRDRSYGYTF.

V gene TRBV29-1 combines with J gene TRBJ1-2; 9 bases agree with TRBD1. The germline V gene encodes CDR1 SQVTM and CDR2 ANQGSEA. V lost 5 bases and J lost 8; bases outside the gene matches: 12. This CDR3 region has 14 residues. The CDR3 region has the DNA TGCAGCGTTACATCCGGGACAGGGAGTAGCGGCTACACCTTC. It specifies CSVTSGTGSSGYTF. Complete variable domain (other parts from reference TRBV29-1 and TRBJ1-2): SAVISQKPSRDICQRGTSLTIQCQVDSQVTMMFWYRQQPGQSLTLIATANQGSEATYESGFVIDKFPISRPNLTFSTLTVSNMSPEDSSIYLCSVTSGTGSSGYTFGSGTRLTVV.

The V call is TRBV4-1, the J call TRBJ2-3; D is undetermined. This CDR3 contains 13 residues. V lost 1 base and J 6 bases, leaving 8 bases between the germline ends. Germline V CDR1 and CDR2: MGHRA, YSYEKL. The CDR3 protein is CASSQAYEDTQYF. CDR3 bases: TGCGCCAGCAGCCAAGCCTACGAGGATACGCAGTATTTT.

V is TRBV6-5 and J is TRBJ2-5; weak D call: TRBD1 (5 bases). The CDR3 runs to 15 residues. V lost 2 bases, J lost 2 bases, and 12 bases lay in between. From germline, CDR1 is MNHEY and CDR2 SVGAGI. The DNA for the CDR3 is TGTGCCAGCAGTTACGTGCAGGGTGGGCAAGAGACCCAGTACTTC. The encoded protein is CASSYVQGGQETQYF.

This clonotype was observed a handful of times. V is TRBV2 and J is TRBJ1-2; D gene unclear. The germline V gene encodes CDR1 SNHLY and CDR2 FYNNEI. The CDR3 spans 15 residues. V was pared by 2 bases and J by 5 bases, with 15 bases between. This CDR3 reads CASSERRPPTYGYTF. CDR3 in DNA: TGTGCCAGCAGTGAAAGGCGGCCTCCGACTTATGGCTACACCTTC.

This clonotype has a count of ten or more. This chain links TRBV11-2 with TRBJ1-5, with 7 bases identical to TRBD1. The trim removed 5 bases at V and 2 bases at J, leaving 6 bases unmatched. The CDR3 loop spans 15 amino acids. From germline, CDR1 is SGHAT and CDR2 FQNNGV. The DNA for the CDR3 is TGTGCCAGCAGCCGTACAGGGGATGGCAATCAGCCCCAGCATTTT. Protein sequence: CASSRTGDGNQPQHF. The full variable domain, its missing parts supplied by reference TRBV11-2 and TRBJ1-5, is EAGVAQSPRYKIIEKRQSVAFWCNPISGHATLYWYQQILGQGPKLLIQFQNNGVVDDSQLPKDRFSAERLKGVDSTLKIQPAKLEDSAVYLCASSRTGDGNQPQHFGDGTRLSIL.

The chain recombines TRBV11-2 with TRBJ1-2; TRBD1 matches at 8 bases. The V and J ends lost 5 bases and 7 bases, in that order; junction bases with no gene match: 6. This CDR3 spans 13 amino acids. The germline V gene has CDR1 SGHAT and CDR2 FQNNGV. The CDR3 region has the DNA TGTGCCAGCAGCGTGGACAGGGAACGTGGCTACACCTTC. This encodes CASSVDRERGYTF.

This clonotype appeared many times. The genes are TRBV5-1 and TRBJ2-3; D may be TRBD2 (6 bases). Trimming took off 1 base at V and 7 bases at J, with 13 bases between the two ends. Germline V CDR1 and CDR2: SGHRS, YFSETQ. The CDR3 is 14 residues long. In nucleotides, the CDR3 is TGCGCCAGCAGCTTGACTCTAGCGCAAAATACGCAGTATTTT. Translating it yields CASSLTLAQNTQYF.

This clonotype was recorded at least ten times. The V gene is TRBV12-3 or TRBV12-4, the J gene TRBJ2-1; D may be TRBD1 (5 bases). V was pared by 6 bases and J by 4 bases, with 16 bases between. CDR3 length: 15 residues. CDR3 DNA: TGTGCCAGCAGCGCCTGGGGCCAGGGATACAATGAGCAGTTCTTC. It is translated as CASSAWGQGYNEQFF.